This entry lists 17 T cell receptor beta chains sequenced from one sample in a study of T cell repertoires in cytomegalovirus infection. From the reads, TCRdb called clonotypes with MiXCR, one entry per CDR3 protein. Of about 890,000 distinct CDR3 sequences in the sample, around 31% were seen once. Their target antigens are unknown. The source material was cultured CD8+ T cells from PBMCs, sampled from culture after CMV antigen stimulation. The receptor set was obtained from a human donor in good health (CMV status not recorded). Some clones in this sample may be carry-over from other donors' samples.

The rearrangement links TRBV7-6 to TRBJ1-1; the D gene is possibly TRBD1 (6 bases). V was cut by 5 bases and J by 4 bases, with 11 bases left in between. This CDR3 is built from 13 residues. In germline, CDR1 is SGHVS, CDR2 FNYEAQ. The CDR3 DNA reads TGTGCCAGCAGCCGTCAGGGGAGCACTGAAGCTTTCTTT. Encoded protein: CASSRQGSTEAFF. Full variable domain (missing parts from reference TRBV7-6 and TRBJ1-1): GAGVSQSPRYKVTKRGQDVALRCDPISGHVSLYWYRQALGQGPEFLTYFNYEAQQDKSGLPNDRFSAERPEGSISTLTIQRTEQRDSAMYRCASSRQGSTEAFFGQGTRLTVV.

This clonotype was observed many times. The CDR3 is CASSQDWGGAEQYF. The CDR3, as DNA: TGCGCCAGCAGCCAAGATTGGGGGGGGGCCGAGCAGTACTTC. The chain uses TRBV4-1 and TRBJ2-7; maybe TRBD2 (7 bases). V was trimmed by 0 bases and J by 6 bases, leaving 12 bases between them. This CDR3 has 14 amino acids. CDR1 and CDR2 (germline): MGHRA, YSYEKL.

The chain is built from TRBV4-2 and TRBJ2-4; the D is unclear. V was cut by 0 bases and J by 0 bases, with 12 bases left in between. Germline V gene data show CDR1 as LGHNA and CDR2 as YNFKEQ. The CDR3 covers 17 residues. The CDR3 region is CASSQDEGAVAKNIQYF. In DNA form, the CDR3 reads TGTGCCAGCAGCCAAGATGAAGGAGCAGTAGCCAAAAACATTCAGTACTTC.

The chain carries TRBV6-2 or TRBV6-3 and TRBJ1-1, with TRBD1 as a possible D gene (6 bases). The V gene's germline CDR1 is MNHEY and CDR2 SVGEGT. Trimming shortened V by 8 bases and J by 3 bases, and 13 bases separated the two germline ends. The length of the CDR3 is 13 residues. The CDR3 here is CASQNQGYTEAFF. The CDR3 DNA sequence: TGTGCCAGCCAGAACCAGGGGTACACTGAAGCTTTCTTT.

The V and J genes are TRBV2 and TRBJ2-7; D not certain. This CDR3 has 13 residues. Per germline, CDR1 SNHLY and CDR2 FYNNEI. V was trimmed by 5 bases and J by 5 bases, leaving 13 bases between them. This CDR3 is CASSSLIMDEQYF. CDR3 DNA: TGTGCCAGCAGTTCATTAATCATGGACGAGCAGTACTTC.

This chain links TRBV28 with TRBJ2-1; D is ambiguous. Germline lookup yields CDR1 MDHEN and CDR2 SYDVKM. Trimming left V 2 bases short and J 4 bases short, with 12 bases between. The CDR3 is 15 amino acids. CDR3 residues: CASSLGLARYNEQFF. The DNA of the CDR3 is TGTGCCAGCAGTTTAGGCCTCGCCCGTTACAATGAGCAGTTCTTC.

V usage is TRBV4-1 and J usage is TRBJ1-6; a possible D gene is TRBD1 (5 bases). Germline V gene sequence: CDR1 MGHRA, CDR2 YSYEKL. Trimming took 4 bases from V and 7 from J, leaving 11 bases between them. This CDR3 is 14 amino acids long. CDR3 sequence (DNA): TGCGCCAGCAGCCTGACAGTAGAGAATTCACCCCTCCACTTT. This encodes CASSLTVENSPLHF.

This clonotype was observed a few times. In DNA form, the CDR3 reads TGTGCCAGCAGTTCGGCAGGGCAGGGCAATCAGCCCCAGCATTTT. Amino acids: CASSSAGQGNQPQHF. The V call is TRBV27, the J call TRBJ1-5, with D maybe TRBD1 (5 bases). The germline CDR1 and CDR2 sequences are MNHEY and SMNVEV (reference sequence). V shed 4 bases and J shed 2 bases, with 12 bases lying between them. The CDR3 is 15 amino acids.

V is TRBV4-3 and J is TRBJ1-1; D might be TRBD1 (5 bases). The CDR3 spans 14 residues. Trimming removed 4 bases from V and 6 bases from J, with 15 bases in between. Germline-derived CDR1 and CDR2 are LGHNA and YSLEER. This chain's CDR3 is CASSPNGGGAEAFF. In DNA form, the CDR3 reads TGCGCCAGCAGCCCAAATGGTGGGGGTGCTGAAGCTTTCTTT.

The J gene is TRBJ1-2, the V gene TRBV29-1; 9 bases are shared with TRBD1. Germline CDR1 SQVTM, CDR2 ANQGSEA. V trimming: 3 bases; J trimming: 5 bases; junction bases outside the gene matches: 10. The CDR3 has 15 residues. Here the CDR3 reads CSVDTGGAFKYGYTF. CDR3 DNA sequence: TGCAGCGTTGATACAGGGGGCGCGTTTAAGTATGGCTACACCTTC.

The chain has TRBV12-3 or TRBV12-4 and TRBJ2-5; TRBD2 aligns across 8 bases. The V gene end was trimmed by 2 bases and the J gene end by 4 bases; junction bases not matched to a gene: 6. There are 15 residues in the CDR3. The CDR3 reads CASSLIAGQGETQYF. CDR3 in DNA: TGTGCCAGCAGTTTAATAGCGGGGCAGGGAGAGACCCAGTACTTC.

This clonotype has only a few counts. CDR3 residues: CASSLATRGLTDTQYF. The CDR3 DNA is TGTGCCAGCAGCCTGGCTACGAGGGGGCTCACAGATACGCAGTATTTT. The rearrangement links TRBV7-6 to TRBJ2-3, with TRBD1 matching over 7 bases. The CDR3 runs 16 residues. The J segment lost 2 bases and the V segment lost 5 bases, leaving 10 bases of the junction unmatched. Germline CDR1 reads SGHVS; CDR2 reads FNYEAQ.

This sequence joins TRBV10-1 and TRBJ1-4; D perhaps matches TRBD1 (6 bases). Germline CDR1 and CDR2: WNHNN and SYGVQD (reference sequence). Deletions cut 0 bases from V and 7 bases from J, with 12 bases between. This CDR3 is built from 15 residues. CDR3 residues: CASSESRGPGEKLFF. The CDR3 bases are TGCGCCAGCAGTGAGTCGCGGGGGCCTGGTGAAAAACTGTTTTTT.

V and J are TRBV5-5 and TRBJ1-2; D is uncertain. Germline CDR1 SGHKS, CDR2 YYEKEE (reference sequence). The CDR3 length is 14 residues. V was clipped by 2 bases and J by 1 base, with 9 bases between them. The CDR3 region has the DNA TGTGCCAGCAGCTTTGGTGACTGTAACTATGGCTACACCTTC. Amino acids: CASSFGDCNYGYTF.

Comment on this clonotype: Compared with germline, one end of the junction differs, possibly owing to a read error. Here the CDR3 DNA reads TGTGTCAGCAGCCGAGGGCCGAGACTAGCGGGGGGGCGAGCAGATACGCAGTATTTT. It specifies CVSSRGPRLAGGRADTQYF. This chain joins TRBV7-3 and TRBJ2-3, with TRBD2 matching over 14 bases. The CDR3 contains 19 residues. Germline V gene sequence: CDR1 SGHTA, CDR2 FQGTGA.

V gene TRBV20-1 combines with J gene TRBJ2-5, with TRBD1 matching 9 bases. In germline, CDR1 is DFQATT, CDR2 SNEGSKA (reference sequence). V lost 5 bases, J lost 5 bases, and 12 bases stayed unmatched. CDR3 length: 15 amino acids. CDR3 in amino acids: CSAPGQGILKETQYF. The CDR3 DNA sequence: TGCAGTGCTCCGGGACAGGGTATCTTAAAGGAGACCCAGTACTTC.

This rearrangement joins TRBV4-3 to TRBJ2-1; D is possibly TRBD2 (6 bases). CDR3 length: 13 residues. CDR1 and CDR2 (germline): LGHNA, YSLEER. Trimming shortened V by 0 bases and J by 8 bases, and 8 bases separated the two germline ends. Here the CDR3 DNA reads TGCGCCAGCAGCCAAGATCGGGGGTATGAGCAGTTCTTC. Protein sequence: CASSQDRGYEQFF.